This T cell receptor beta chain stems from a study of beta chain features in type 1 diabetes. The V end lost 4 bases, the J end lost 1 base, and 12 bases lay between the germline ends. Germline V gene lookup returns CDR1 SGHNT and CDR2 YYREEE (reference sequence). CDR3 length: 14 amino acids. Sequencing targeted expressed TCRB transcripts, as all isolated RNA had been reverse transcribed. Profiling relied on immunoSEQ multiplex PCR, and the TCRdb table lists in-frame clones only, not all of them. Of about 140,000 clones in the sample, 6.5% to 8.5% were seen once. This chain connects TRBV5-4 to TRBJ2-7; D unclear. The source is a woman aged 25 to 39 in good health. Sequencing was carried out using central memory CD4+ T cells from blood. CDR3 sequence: CASSQDQDSYEQYF. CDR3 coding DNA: TGTGCCAGCAGCCAAGATCAGGATTCCTACGAGCAGTACTTC. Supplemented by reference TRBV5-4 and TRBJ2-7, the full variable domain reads ETGVTQSPTHLIKTRGQQVTLRCSSQSGHNTVSWYQQALGQGPQFIFQYYREEENGRGNFPPRFSGLQFPNYSSELNVNALELDDSALYLCASSQDQDSYEQYFGPGTRLTVT.